This paragraph reports one TCR beta chain. The antigen is not known. Germline V gene sequence: CDR1 MGHDK, CDR2 SYGVNS. The CDR3 sequence is 14 residues long. Trimming stripped 3 bases from V and 6 bases from J, with 13 bases between. Assay used: immunoSEQ multiplex PCR; TCRdb lists only in-frame clones, some missing. This sample yields about 140,000 clones, of which 70% to 90% are seen a single time; 5% to 6.5% belongs to the top ten. The sample originates from a study of T cell responses to AZD1222 COVID-19 vaccine. Study-wide results and caveats: In all cases, repertoires were sampled only after the peak T cell response. Of the AZD1222 recipients, only 5 or 6 were seropositive at baseline. Vaccine-associated CD4 TCRs spanned spike, dominant at 160-218 and 743-854.

This receptor was identified in an adult in good health. The input for sequencing was peripheral blood, taken on day 0 of AZD1222 vaccination. The chain employs TRBV25-1 and TRBJ2-3, with unresolved D. The CDR3 reads CASSEAALPDTQYF. The CDR3, as DNA: TGTGCCAGCAGTGAGGCCGCCCTTCCGGATACGCAGTATTTT. The full variable domain, its missing parts supplied by reference TRBV25-1 and TRBJ2-3, is EADIYQTPRYLVIGTGKKITLECSQTMGHDKMYWYQQDPGMELHLIHYSYGVNSTEKGDLSSESTVSRIRTEHFPLTLESARPSHTSQYLCASSEAALPDTQYFGPGTRLTVL.